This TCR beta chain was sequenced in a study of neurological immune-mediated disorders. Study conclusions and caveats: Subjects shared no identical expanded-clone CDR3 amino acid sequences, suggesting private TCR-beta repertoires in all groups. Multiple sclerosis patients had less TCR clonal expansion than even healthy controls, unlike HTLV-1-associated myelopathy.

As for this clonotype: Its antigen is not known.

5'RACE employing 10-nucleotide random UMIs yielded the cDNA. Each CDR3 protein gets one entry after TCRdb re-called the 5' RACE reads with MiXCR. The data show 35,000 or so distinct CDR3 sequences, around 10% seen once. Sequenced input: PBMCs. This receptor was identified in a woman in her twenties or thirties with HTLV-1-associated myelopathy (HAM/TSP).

CDR3 sequence (DNA): TGCGCCAGCAGCCATCATCCGGACAGGGAGGGCACTGAAGCTTTCTTT. Translating gives CASSHHPDREGTEAFF. The chain is built from TRBV4-1 and TRBJ1-1, with 8 nucleotides matching TRBD1. The V segment lost 3 bases and the J segment 4 bases; nucleotides outside the gene matches: 10. The CDR3 loop spans 16 amino acids. CDR1 is MGHRA, CDR2 YSYEKL, per germline.